The 19 T cell receptor beta chains given below trace back to one sample, sequenced in a study of shared clonotypes between healthy human individuals. Only in-frame clones appear in the TCRdb table, and some are missing; sequencing was by immunoSEQ multiplex PCR. Among approximately 740,000 clones, roughly 92% were seen once, and the ten largest hold around 24%. Positively selected for CCR7, the CD45RO-negative cells used as naive CD8 cells excluded terminally differentiated effector memory CD45RA+ cells. The sample was naive CD8+ T cells sorted from blood. These receptors originate from a man under 40 in good health.

The rearrangement links TRBV28 to TRBJ2-3; a weak D match, TRBD1 (7 bases). The CDR3 is 17 residues long. Trimming cost V 6 bases and J 5 bases, with 24 bases left between them. Germline assignment: CDR1 MDHEN and CDR2 SYDVKM. The CDR3 sequence: CASRLQNRGGVKDTQYF. The CDR3 nucleotides are TGTGCCAGCAGACTCCAGAACAGGGGAGGAGTTAAAGATACGCAGTATTTT. Using reference TRBV28 and TRBJ2-3 for the parts outside the CDR3, the full variable domain is DVKVTQSSRYLVKRTGEKVFLECVQDMDHENMFWYRQDPGLGLRLIYFSYDVKMKEKGDIPEGYSVSREKKERFSLILESASTNQTSMYLCASRLQNRGGVKDTQYFGPGTRLTVL.

J is TRBJ2-2 and V is TRBV27, with D perhaps matching TRBD2 (7 bases). V lost 7 bases to trimming and J lost 3 bases, with 12 bases between them. The germline V gene has CDR1 MNHEY and CDR2 SMNVEV (reference sequence). The CDR3 runs 14 residues. CDR3 residues: CASKRGRDTGELFF. CDR3 DNA: TGTGCCAGCAAGAGGGGGAGGGACACCGGGGAGCTGTTTTTT.

The J gene is TRBJ2-1, the V gene TRBV5-8; 8 bases fit TRBD1. The CDR3 length is 14 residues. The V segment lost 4 bases and the J segment 0 bases; nucleotides outside the gene matches: 0. Germline V lookup: CDR1 SGHTS, CDR2 YDEGEE. For the CDR3, the DNA is TGTGCCAGCAGCGGACAGGGCTCCTACAATGAGCAGTTCTTC. Translation gives CASSGQGSYNEQFF. Filled out from reference TRBV5-8 and TRBJ2-1, the complete variable domain reads EAGVTQSPTHLIKTRGQQATLRCSPISGHTSVYWYQQALGLGLQFLLWYDEGEERNRGNFPPRFSGRQFPNYSSELNVNALELEDSALYLCASSGQGSYNEQFFGPGTRLTVL.

The table lists this clone with a count of one. V is TRBV7-3 and J is TRBJ1-2; 9 nucleotides line up with TRBD1. This CDR3 contains 15 residues. CDR1 is SGHTA and CDR2 is FQGTGA in the germline V gene. The junction had 5 bases not matched to a gene; V was cut back by 1 base and J by 5 bases. In DNA form, the CDR3 reads TGTGCCAGCAGCTTAAACCCTGGACAGGGGTATGGCTACACCTTC. Protein product: CASSLNPGQGYGYTF.

Remarks on this clone: Additional DNA sequences in this sample encode the identical CDR3. This chain links TRBV7-9 with TRBJ1-5; unclear D gene. V was trimmed by 3 bases and J by 2 bases, leaving 8 bases between them. This CDR3 is 14 amino acids long. Per germline, CDR1 SEHNR and CDR2 FQNEAQ (reference sequence). Here the CDR3 DNA reads TGTGCCAGCAGCTTTGGGCAGGGCAATCAGCCCCAGCATTTT. Amino acid sequence: CASSFGQGNQPQHF.

This clone was seen once. V gene TRBV7-9 combines with J gene TRBJ2-1; tentative D call: TRBD1 (5 bases). CDR1 and CDR2 (germline): SEHNR, FQNEAQ (reference sequence). Between the trimmed V and J ends, which lost 5 bases and 15 bases, there was a span of 11 bases. This CDR3 contains 10 residues. For the CDR3, the DNA is TGTGCCAGCAGCCCAAAGGGGCCGTTCTTC. Protein: CASSPKGPFF.

The V and J genes are TRBV28 and TRBJ2-2; D possibly corresponds to TRBD2 (5 bases). Germline V gene lookup returns CDR1 MDHEN and CDR2 SYDVKM. Between the trimmed V and J ends, which lost 2 bases and 7 bases, there was a span of 5 bases. CDR3 length: 12 residues. The CDR3 DNA reads TGTGCCAGCAGTTTAGAGGGCGGGGAGCTGTTTTTT. Translation gives CASSLEGGELFF. Based on the CDR3 plus reference TRBV28 and TRBJ2-2, the full variable domain is DVKVTQSSRYLVKRTGEKVFLECVQDMDHENMFWYRQDPGLGLRLIYFSYDVKMKEKGDIPEGYSVSREKKERFSLILESASTNQTSMYLCASSLEGGELFFGEGSRLTVL.

This chain uses TRBV28 with TRBJ2-2, with 11 bases fitting TRBD2. The J segment lost 5 bases and the V segment lost 6 bases, leaving 20 bases of the junction unmatched. Germline V gene lookup returns CDR1 MDHEN and CDR2 SYDVKM. The CDR3 sequence is 20 residues long. The CDR3 nucleotides are TGTGCCAGCAGCCCCCGGAAACCGACTAGCGGGATCATTTTGACCGGGGAGCTGTTTTTT. This gives the protein CASSPRKPTSGIILTGELFF.

V usage is TRBV28 and J usage is TRBJ2-3; TRBD2 aligns across 7 bases. Germline CDR1 and CDR2: MDHEN and SYDVKM. V lost 3 bases, J lost 2 bases, and 5 bases stayed unmatched. This CDR3 is 15 amino acids long. The CDR3 reads CASSLTLAITDTQYF. The CDR3 DNA follows: TGTGCCAGCAGTTTGACACTAGCGATCACAGATACGCAGTATTTT.

The J gene is TRBJ2-3, the V gene TRBV29-1, with D maybe TRBD1 (5 bases). Germline CDR1 reads SQVTM; CDR2 reads ANQGSEA. The V end lost 1 base, the J end lost 0 bases, and 17 bases lay between the germline ends. The CDR3 spans 17 residues. The CDR3 DNA is TGCAGCGTTGAAGTTTTTGCAGGGCCCATTAGCACAGATACGCAGTATTTT. The encoded protein is CSVEVFAGPISTDTQYF.

This chain joins TRBV7-8 and TRBJ2-1; 7 nucleotides align to TRBD1. The CDR3 consists of 17 residues. Germline CDR1 reads SGHVS; CDR2 reads FQNEAQ. J was trimmed by 4 bases and V by 3 bases; bases with no gene match: 12. The DNA of the CDR3 is TGTGCCAGCAGCTTCGCCCGGGGACAGAGAGAATACAATGAGCAGTTCTTC. It codes for CASSFARGQREYNEQFF.

This clone has a single count. The V call is TRBV4-3, the J call TRBJ2-1; 10 bases fit TRBD2. V lost 1 base, J lost 8 bases, and 5 bases stayed unmatched. CDR1 and CDR2 (germline): LGHNA, YSLEER. This CDR3 contains 15 residues. This chain's CDR3 is CASSQGTSGIDEQFF. The CDR3, as DNA: TGCGCCAGCAGCCAAGGCACTAGCGGGATCGATGAGCAGTTCTTC.

This clone appeared a single time. The chain recombines TRBV11-2 with TRBJ2-6; 7 bases are shared with TRBD2. Germline loops: CDR1 SGHAT, CDR2 FQNNGV. V lost 5 bases and J lost 2; bases outside the gene matches: 9. The CDR3 runs to 17 residues. CDR3 region: CASSASGVMPGANVLTF. CDR3 bases: TGTGCCAGCAGCGCTAGCGGAGTGATGCCTGGGGCCAACGTCCTGACTTTC.

This rearrangement joins TRBV29-1 to TRBJ2-7; TRBD1 aligns across 7 bases. The CDR3 spans 11 residues. Germline CDR1 SQVTM, CDR2 ANQGSEA. J lost 4 bases, V lost 7 bases, and 4 bases had no gene match. CDR3 protein: CSAKQGYEQYF. The CDR3, as DNA: TGCAGCGCCAAACAGGGGTACGAGCAGTACTTC.

DNA for the CDR3: TGTGCCAGCAGCGCCCGGGGGCAGGGCTACGAGCAGTACTTC. Protein product: CASSARGQGYEQYF. The rearrangement links TRBV9 to TRBJ2-7; the D gene could be TRBD1 or TRBD2 (6 bases each). V lost 3 bases, J lost 3 bases, and 13 bases lay in between. CDR1 is SGDLS and CDR2 is YYNGEE in the germline V gene. The CDR3 sequence is 14 residues long.

The rearrangement links TRBV21-1 to TRBJ2-2; the table's D call, TRBD1, was not checked against the DNA. TRBV21-1 corresponds to a pseudogene. The CDR3 has 16 amino acids. The CDR3 bases are TGTGCCAGCAGCAAACACAGGGAAACTCACACCGGGGAGCTGTTTTTT. It specifies CASSKHRETHTGELFF.

V usage is TRBV30 and J usage is TRBJ1-5; D not resolved. Trimming cost V 0 bases and J 6 bases, with 21 bases left between them. This CDR3 region has 17 residues. The germline gives CDR1 GTSNPN, CDR2 SVGIG (reference sequence). The CDR3 DNA reads as TGTGCCTGGAGTGTCCCGTTCGCGTCGGGGATGAGTCAGCCCCAGCATTTT. Its translation is CAWSVPFASGMSQPQHF.

This clone was observed a single time. The chain uses TRBV28 and TRBJ2-3, with D possibly matching TRBD1 (6 bases). This CDR3 has 15 amino acids. The germline V gene has CDR1 MDHEN and CDR2 SYDVKM. Trimming shortened V by 2 bases and J by 6 bases, and 15 bases separated the two germline ends. Written as DNA, the CDR3 is TGTGCCAGCAGTTTAACAGGGCCTGTAAGGGATACGCAGTATTTT. As protein: CASSLTGPVRDTQYF.

CDR3 DNA sequence: TGTGCCAGCAGTTTATCCGGTACCTACGAGCAGTACTTC. Translation gives CASSLSGTYEQYF. The chain recombines TRBV28 with TRBJ2-7; D unclear. CDR1 MDHEN and CDR2 SYDVKM come from the germline V gene. V was clipped by 1 base and J by 2 bases, with 6 bases between them. CDR3 length: 13 residues.